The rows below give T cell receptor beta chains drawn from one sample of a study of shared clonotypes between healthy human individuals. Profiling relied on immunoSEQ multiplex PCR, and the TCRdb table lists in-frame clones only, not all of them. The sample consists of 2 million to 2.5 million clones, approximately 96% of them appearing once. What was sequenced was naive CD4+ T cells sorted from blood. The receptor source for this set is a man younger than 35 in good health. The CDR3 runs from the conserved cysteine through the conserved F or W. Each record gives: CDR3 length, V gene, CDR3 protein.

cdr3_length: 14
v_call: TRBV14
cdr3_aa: CASEGGWGCYEQYF

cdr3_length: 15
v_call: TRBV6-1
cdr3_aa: CASSAARDSNQPQHF

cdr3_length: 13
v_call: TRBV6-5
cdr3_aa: CATSNEGNTEAFF

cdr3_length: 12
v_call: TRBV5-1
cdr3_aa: CASSLEGAEQYF

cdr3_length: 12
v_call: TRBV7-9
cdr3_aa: CASSRGDRALHF

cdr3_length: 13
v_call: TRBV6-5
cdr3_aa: CASNPRDDSPLHF

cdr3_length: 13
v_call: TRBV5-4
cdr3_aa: CASSGIGNTEAFF

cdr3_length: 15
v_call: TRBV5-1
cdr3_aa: CASSEDSSSGNTIYF

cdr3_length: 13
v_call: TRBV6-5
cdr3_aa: CAASRSPEGPQHF

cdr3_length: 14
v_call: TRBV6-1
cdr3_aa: CASSPGGSTDTQYF

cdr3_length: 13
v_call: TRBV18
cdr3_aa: CASSPDSNQPQHF

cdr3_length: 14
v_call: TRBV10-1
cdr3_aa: CASSESLGHQPQHF

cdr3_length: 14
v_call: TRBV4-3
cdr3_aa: CASSRGQGESPLHF

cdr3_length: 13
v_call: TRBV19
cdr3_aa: CASTTGTGGLEFF

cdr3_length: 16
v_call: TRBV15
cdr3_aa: CATSRGGQSNQETQYF

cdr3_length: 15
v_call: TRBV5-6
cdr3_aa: CASSLGRINGNTIYF

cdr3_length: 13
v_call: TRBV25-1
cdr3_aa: CASSVSIGTEAFF

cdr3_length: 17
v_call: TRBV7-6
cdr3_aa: CASSPRAAGDLYNEQFF

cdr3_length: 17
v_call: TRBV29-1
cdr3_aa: CSVEDQYVQGKGYGYTF

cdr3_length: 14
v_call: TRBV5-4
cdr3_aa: CASSLAGLMGEQYF

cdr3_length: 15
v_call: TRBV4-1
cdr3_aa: CASSQERTSNTEAFF

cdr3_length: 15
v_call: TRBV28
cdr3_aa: CASIKGFYANTEAFF

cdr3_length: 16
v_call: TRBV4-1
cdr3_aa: CASSHSSSRSYNEQFF

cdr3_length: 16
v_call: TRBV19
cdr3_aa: CASSDYRDTYTGELFF

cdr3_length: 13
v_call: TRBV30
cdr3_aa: CAWSGGLGEVQYF

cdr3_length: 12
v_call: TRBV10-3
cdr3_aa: CAISSLADTQYF

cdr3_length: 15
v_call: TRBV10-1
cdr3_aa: CASSDIRSIFHEQYF

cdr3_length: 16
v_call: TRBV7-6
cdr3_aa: CASSPKGGLATHEQYF

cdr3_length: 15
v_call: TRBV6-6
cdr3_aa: CASSYRVGSGNTIYF

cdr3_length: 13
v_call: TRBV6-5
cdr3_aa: CASSTANSYEQYF

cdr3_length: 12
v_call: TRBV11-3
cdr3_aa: CASSSYYGELFF

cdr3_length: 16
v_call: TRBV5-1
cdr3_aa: CASSLTDGPSTDTQYF

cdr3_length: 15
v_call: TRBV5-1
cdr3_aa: CASSQTGVGYETQYF

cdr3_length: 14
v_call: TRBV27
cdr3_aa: CASSLTGQDEKLFF

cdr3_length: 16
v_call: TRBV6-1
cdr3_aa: CASSEEPTGVNQPQHF

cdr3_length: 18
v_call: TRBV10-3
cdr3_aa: CAISESFFGTPNNQPQHF

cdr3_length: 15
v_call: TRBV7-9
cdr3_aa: CASSLAQGYDEKLFF

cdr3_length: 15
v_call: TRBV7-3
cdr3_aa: CASSPVLSSYNEQFF

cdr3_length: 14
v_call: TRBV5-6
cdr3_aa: CASSGQSDTGELFF

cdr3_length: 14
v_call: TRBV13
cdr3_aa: CASSLTLGVYEQYF

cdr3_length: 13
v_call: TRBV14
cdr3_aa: CASSLRLTGELFF

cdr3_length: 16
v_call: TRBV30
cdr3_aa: CAWSSPRRGWDETQYF

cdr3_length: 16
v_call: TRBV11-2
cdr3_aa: CASSLLAGANTGELFF

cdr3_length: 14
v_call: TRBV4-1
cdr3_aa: CASSQETGDTEAFF

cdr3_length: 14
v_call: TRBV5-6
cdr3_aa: CASSFEAGPYEQYF

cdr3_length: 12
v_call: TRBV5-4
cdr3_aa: CASSLEGETQYF

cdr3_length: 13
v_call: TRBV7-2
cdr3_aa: CASSSTGIDTQYF

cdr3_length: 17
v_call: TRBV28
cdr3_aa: CASQNPHRDESYNEQFF

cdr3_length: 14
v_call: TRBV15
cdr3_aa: CATSRRFSNYGYTF

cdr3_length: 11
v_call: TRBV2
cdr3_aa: CASRVVETQYF